Below are 18 T cell receptor beta chains sequenced from a single sample in a study of OX40 agonist ivuxolimab in advanced cancers. Profiling relied on immunoSEQ multiplex PCR, and the TCRdb table lists in-frame clones only, not all of them. The data show about 120,000 clones, around 87% seen once. The sequenced sample was CD4+ or CD8+ T cells sorted from blood, obtained in a trial of the OX40 agonist ivuxolimab. Source of these receptors: an adult with an advanced solid tumor such as melanoma, head and neck, liver or kidney cancer.

This clone appeared a single time. The chain links TRBV28 to TRBJ1-1; 11 nucleotides align to TRBD1. The CDR3 is 15 amino acids. Germline trimming cut 3 bases from V and 6 bases from J; bases unmatched to any gene: 6. The germline V gene encodes CDR1 MDHEN and CDR2 SYDVKM. CDR3 in DNA: TGTGCCAGCAGTTTTGGACAGGGGGCGCAGGCTGAAGCTTTCTTT. Translation: CASSFGQGAQAEAFF.

V usage is TRBV28 and J usage is TRBJ1-2; D uncertain. Germline assignment: CDR1 MDHEN and CDR2 SYDVKM. This CDR3 region has 12 residues. V shed 2 bases and J shed 6 bases, with 7 bases lying between them. The CDR3 nucleotides read TGTGCCAGCAGTTTACCCCAGGATGGCTACACCTTC. It translates to CASSLPQDGYTF.

The V call is TRBV29-1, the J call TRBJ1-2; possibly TRBD1 for D (5 bases). The length of the CDR3 is 13 residues. The ends were cut back, 3 bases at V and 4 bases at J, with 12 bases in the middle. CDR1 and CDR2 (germline): SQVTM, ANQGSEA. The CDR3 protein is CSVERGRGYGYTF. CDR3 DNA: TGCAGCGTTGAGCGGGGGAGAGGCTATGGCTACACCTTC.

J is TRBJ2-7 and V is TRBV7-2; D unclear. The V end was cut by 1 base, the J end by 3 bases, with 10 bases between. Germline CDR1 is SGHTA and CDR2 is FQGNSA. The CDR3 is 14 residues long. CDR3 sequence: CASSLGGSLYEQYF. The CDR3 DNA is TGTGCCAGCAGCTTAGGGGGATCCCTCTACGAGCAGTACTTC. Using reference TRBV7-2 and TRBJ2-7 for the parts outside the CDR3, the full variable domain is GAGVSQSPSNKVTEKGKDVELRCDPISGHTALYWYRQSLGQGLEFLIYFQGNSAPDKSGLPSDRFSAERTGGSVSTLTIQRTQQEDSAVYLCASSLGGSLYEQYFGPGTRLTVT.

The chain couples TRBV30 to TRBJ2-3; a possible D gene is TRBD2 (5 bases). The V end was cut by 0 bases, the J end by 0 bases, with 7 bases between. Germline CDR1 GTSNPN, CDR2 SVGIG (reference sequence). The CDR3 sequence is 14 residues long. CDR3 nucleotide sequence: TGTGCCTGGAGTGTGGGAGACAGCACAGATACGCAGTATTTT. This encodes CAWSVGDSTDTQYF.

The chain recombines TRBV11-2 with TRBJ1-1, with D perhaps matching TRBD1 (5 bases). CDR1 and CDR2 from the germline V gene are SGHAT and FQNNGV. This CDR3 spans 13 amino acids. The ends were cut back, 5 bases at V and 5 bases at J, with 12 bases in the middle. The DNA for the CDR3 is TGTGCCAGCAGCCCCGGTTGGGGGACTGAAGCTTTCTTT. This gives the protein CASSPGWGTEAFF.

The genes are TRBV28 and TRBJ2-7; D is possibly TRBD1 (6 bases). V shed 10 bases and J shed 2 bases, with 21 bases lying between them. The CDR3 spans 15 residues. The germline V gene encodes CDR1 MDHEN and CDR2 SYDVKM. The CDR3 region is CANRAGTFHTYEQYF. Here the CDR3 DNA reads TGTGCCAACAGGGCCGGGACATTCCATACCTACGAGCAGTACTTC.

This clone was observed once. The rearrangement uses TRBV7-9 and TRBJ2-5, with D unclear. This CDR3 has 13 residues. CDR1 and CDR2 from the germline V gene are SEHNR and FQNEAQ (reference sequence). Trimming took 5 bases from V and 0 from J, leaving 7 bases between them. CDR3 nucleotides: TGTGCCAGCAGCCCCCCGTACCAAGAGACCCAGTACTTC. This translates into CASSPPYQETQYF.

The chain couples TRBV7-3 to TRBJ2-3; TRBD2 agrees at 7 bases. CDR3 length: 15 residues. Per the germline V gene, CDR1 is SGHTA and CDR2 is FQGTGA. The V and J ends lost 2 bases and 5 bases, in that order; junction bases with no gene match: 7. The CDR3 coding sequence is TGTGCCAGCAGCTTAGGCGGGGGAATTAGAGATACGCAGTATTTT. This translates into CASSLGGGIRDTQYF.

Notes on this clone: Its ends do not fully match the called genes, so a read error is possible. The chain recombines TRBV7-3 with TRBJ2-3; TRBD2 aligns across 13 bases. From germline, CDR1 is SGHTA and CDR2 FQGTGA. This CDR3 is built from 17 residues. The chain's CDR3 is CASSVTSGGAITDTQYF. The CDR3, as DNA: TGTGCCAGCAGCGTAACTAGCGGGGGGGCCATTACAGATACGCAGTATTTT.

This clone has only one observation. This rearrangement joins TRBV19 to TRBJ1-5, with D tentatively TRBD1 (6 bases). V was shortened by 7 bases and J by 7 bases, with 20 bases between the two germline ends. The germline gives CDR1 LNHDA, CDR2 SQIVND (reference sequence). The CDR3 has 15 residues. In DNA, the CDR3 is TGTGCCAGTACCATACAAGGGGGAGGGTGGCAGCCCCAGCATTTT. Protein: CASTIQGGGWQPQHF.

In its sample, this clone was seen a few times. The chain recombines TRBV18 with TRBJ2-7; D not resolved. Per germline, CDR1 KGHSH and CDR2 LQKENI. This CDR3 is 13 amino acids long. V gave up 0 bases and J gave up 7 bases, with 10 bases separating them. CDR3 DNA sequence: TGTGCCAGCTCACCACCGAACAGCCCAGAGCAGTACTTC. It yields the protein CASSPPNSPEQYF.

The chain employs TRBV7-9 and TRBJ1-1; maybe TRBD1 (5 bases). Looked up from germline, CDR1 is SEHNR and CDR2 is FQNEAQ (reference sequence). CDR3 length: 12 amino acids. The V end lost 5 bases, the J end lost 7 bases, and 11 bases lay between the germline ends. CDR3 amino acids: CASSPRELEAFF. The CDR3, as DNA: TGTGCCAGCAGCCCCAGGGAGCTTGAAGCTTTCTTT.

The chain has TRBV3-1 (or the pseudogene TRBV3-2) and TRBJ1-2; no definite D call. Germline V gene data show CDR1 as LGHDT and CDR2 as YNNKEL (reference sequence). Between the trimmed V and J ends, which lost 9 bases and 8 bases, there was a span of 7 bases. The CDR3 contains 9 residues. CDR3 nucleotides: TGTGCCAGTTCGTTCGGCTACACCTTC. Amino acid sequence: CASSFGYTF.

V gene TRBV28 combines with J gene TRBJ1-6; TRBD1 might be the D (5 bases). The CDR3 length is 16 residues. CDR1 is MDHEN and CDR2 is SYDVKM in the germline V gene. Trimming took off 5 bases at V and 0 bases at J, with 11 bases between the two ends. CDR3 sequence: CASSMWGSSYNSPLHF. CDR3 coding DNA: TGTGCCAGCAGTATGTGGGGGAGCTCCTATAATTCACCCCTCCACTTT.

As for this clone: Other nucleotide sequences in the sample specify the same CDR3. This sequence joins TRBV5-1 and TRBJ1-6; no clear D. The CDR3 is 14 residues long. CDR1 SGHRS and CDR2 YFSETQ come from the germline V gene. Trimming took off 0 bases at V and 5 bases at J, with 6 bases between the two ends. CDR3: CASSLGQDNSPLHF. CDR3 bases: TGCGCCAGCAGCTTGGGGCAGGATAATTCACCCCTCCACTTT.

The rearrangement links TRBV7-2 to TRBJ2-2; unclear D gene. Germline assignment: CDR1 SGHTA and CDR2 FQGNSA. The CDR3 has 13 amino acids. V was pared by 2 bases and J by 5 bases, with 6 bases between. For the CDR3, the DNA is TGTGCCAGCAGCTTATCTCCTACCGGGGAGCTGTTTTTT. It translates to CASSLSPTGELFF. The full variable domain, its missing parts supplied by reference TRBV7-2 and TRBJ2-2, is GAGVSQSPSNKVTEKGKDVELRCDPISGHTALYWYRQSLGQGLEFLIYFQGNSAPDKSGLPSDRFSAERTGGSVSTLTIQRTQQEDSAVYLCASSLSPTGELFFGEGSRLTVL.

This clone has only one observation. The J gene is TRBJ2-1, the V gene TRBV19; D may match TRBD1 or TRBD2 (5 bases each). The germline CDR1 and CDR2 sequences are LNHDA and SQIVND (reference sequence). CDR3 length equals 14 residues. Trimming removed 0 bases at V and 7 bases at J, with 10 bases between. The CDR3 protein is CASSIEGPGNEQFF. For the CDR3, the DNA is TGTGCCAGTAGTATAGAGGGGCCGGGGAATGAGCAGTTCTTC.